This T cell receptor (beta chain) appears in the sequencing data of a study of blood T cell repertoires in COVID-19 (TCRdb year 2020). Describing the broader study: Collaborator samples came from the United States, Italy and Spain and covered acute and convalescent phases of COVID-19. The material from the prospective study consisted of cDNA or gDNA derived from T cells, B-cell-depleted T cells, or PBMCs. The repertoires were released in a freely available public database intended as a resource for research on the immune response to SARS-CoV-2. HLA class I and class II types, where available, came from metadata supplied by the sample provider rather than from assay-based typing. The samples were drawn from the first 160 participants of the ongoing ImmuneRACE study and from 1,254 subjects provided by 6 global collaborators. Subjects who had been exposed to COVID-19, were actively infected with it, or had recovered from it provided the deeply sampled blood TCRbeta repertoires that made up the dataset. A de-identified subject ID, COVID-19 status, age in years and sex were almost always included in the sample metadata. Summary of the overall study and its limitations: How much clinical and demographic metadata was included differed by source and by participant, and the metadata was provided uncurated.

The collaborating institutions used their own protocols to collect whole blood in K2EDTA tubes. For TCRbeta analysis, collaborator samples were shipped as frozen whole blood, as isolated PBMCs, or as DNA extracted from either sample type. TCRbeta CDR3 regions were amplified from genomic DNA by means of the immunoSEQ Assay, a bias-controlled multiplex PCR. Concerning the study's data processing: Nucleated cell counts per sample were estimated from amplification of reference gene primers within the assay. To quantify the absolute abundance of each unique TCRbeta CDR3 rearrangement, sequence reads were collapsed and filtered. For each sample, productive Simpson clonality was calculated by taking the square root of Simpson's diversity index across productive rearrangements. Sourced from immuneACCESS, this table was stored by TCRdb with only in-frame sequences that have V and J called. A share of the clones is absent; for the studies checked, an unresolved V gene accounts for under half, and the remainder has no known explanation. D and trimming come from the DNA, and the V and J calls and clone size come from that table. Here the sample has about 230,000 clones; over 80% occur a single time. Clones ranked in the top ten supply 2.6% of the sample.

On this clone itself: Its antigen remains undetermined. The sample holds no much larger clone one base away, and base qualities are not on file.

Inclusive of the bounding cysteine and phenylalanine, the CDR3 is 13 residues long. Of the read, only the CDR3 DNA is kept; its 39 bases are in frame from base 1. V has 2 bases trimmed and J has 9 bases trimmed; junction bases matching no gene number 7. The chain uses TRBV12-3 or TRBV12-4 and TRBJ2-7; the central 7 bases match TRBD1. This TCR derives from a woman between 65 and 79 years old with active or convalescent COVID-19. Sequenced input: peripheral blood. Here is the DNA: TGTGCCAGCAGTTTATTGAGGGGGCGGAGGCAGTACTTC. Its protein is CASSLLRGRRQYF.